The TCR beta chain under discussion was sequenced for a study of T cells in narcolepsy. Overall study: Donors had narcolepsy type 1 or type 2, or were healthy controls. Study-wide findings and caveats: Autoreactive HCRT-specific and TRIB2-specific clonotypes were marked in same-patient CSF-versus-blood CD4+ comparisons. Some memory CD4+ repertoires had no autoreactive clone sequences. Autoreactive clonotypes reportedly recurred in blood of same and different patients, not controls.

Assay used: immunoSEQ multiplex PCR; TCRdb lists only in-frame clones, some missing. The top ten hold 0.5% to 0.85% of the sample, which has about 30,000 clones, roughly four fifths seen once. This CDR3 has 16 amino acids. Germline V gives CDR1 SGHAT, CDR2 FQNNGV. With V trimmed by 0 bases and J by 1 base, 3 bases remained unmatched. A single count supports this clone. Its antigen is not identified. The sequencing sample was made of memory (CD45RA-) CD4+ T cells from blood. J is TRBJ2-3 and V is TRBV11-2; 8 bases map to TRBD1. The receptor's source is a human donor in good health. CDR3 region: CASSLEGGQGTDTQYF. In DNA, the CDR3 is TGTGCCAGCAGCTTAGAAGGGGGACAGGGCACAGATACGCAGTATTTT.